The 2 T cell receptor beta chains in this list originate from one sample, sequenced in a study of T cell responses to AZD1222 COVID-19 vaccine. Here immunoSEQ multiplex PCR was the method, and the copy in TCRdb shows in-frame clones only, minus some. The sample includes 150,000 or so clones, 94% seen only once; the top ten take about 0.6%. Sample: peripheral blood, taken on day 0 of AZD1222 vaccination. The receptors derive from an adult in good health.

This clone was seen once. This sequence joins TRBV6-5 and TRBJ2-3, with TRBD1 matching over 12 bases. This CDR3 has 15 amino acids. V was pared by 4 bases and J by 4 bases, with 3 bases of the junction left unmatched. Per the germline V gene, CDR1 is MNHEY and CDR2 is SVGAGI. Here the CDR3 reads CASSFGTGGSDTQYF. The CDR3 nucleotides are TGTGCCAGCAGTTTCGGGACAGGGGGCTCAGATACGCAGTATTTT.

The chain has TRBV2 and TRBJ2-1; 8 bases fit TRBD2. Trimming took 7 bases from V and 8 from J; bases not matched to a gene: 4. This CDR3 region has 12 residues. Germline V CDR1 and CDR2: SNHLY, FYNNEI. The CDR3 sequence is CASTSGFDEQFF. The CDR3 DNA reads TGTGCCAGCACTAGCGGGTTCGATGAGCAGTTCTTC.